This T cell receptor beta chain was obtained from a study of blood T cell repertoires in COVID-19. The data were produced by immunoSEQ multiplex PCR, yet TCRdb's version contains in-frame clones alone and is incomplete. The sample holds some 120,000 clones, 80% to 90% seen once. The clonotype was recovered from a human donor in a cohort sampled during active COVID-19. Sequenced input: peripheral blood.

Here the CDR3 DNA reads TGTGCCAGCAGTGAACGGGATACAGGGGGACTAGCCAAAAACATTCAGTACTTC. Translating it yields CASSERDTGGLAKNIQYF. The chain employs TRBV6-1 and TRBJ2-4, with 8 bases aligning to TRBD1. The V gene end was trimmed by 2 bases and the J gene end by 0 bases; junction bases not matched to a gene: 9. Germline-derived CDR1 and CDR2 are MNHNS and SASEGT. CDR3 length equals 18 residues.